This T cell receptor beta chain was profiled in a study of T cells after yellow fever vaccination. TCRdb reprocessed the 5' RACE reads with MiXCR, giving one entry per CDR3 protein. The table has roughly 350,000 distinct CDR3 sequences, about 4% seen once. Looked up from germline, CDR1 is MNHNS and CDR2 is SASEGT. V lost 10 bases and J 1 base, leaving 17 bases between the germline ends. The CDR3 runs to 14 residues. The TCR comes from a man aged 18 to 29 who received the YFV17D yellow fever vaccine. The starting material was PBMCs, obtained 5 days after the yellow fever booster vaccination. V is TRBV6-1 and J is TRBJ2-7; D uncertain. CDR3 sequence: CATLDFPQSYEQYV. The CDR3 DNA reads TGTGCCACCCTAGACTTTCCCCAATCCTACGAGCAGTACGTC.